The sequence of this T cell receptor beta chain was determined in a study of identical twins. Each CDR3 protein gets one entry after TCRdb re-called the 5' RACE reads with MiXCR. In the table there are 1,800,000 or so distinct CDR3 sequences, less than 35% of which are singletons. Germline assignment: CDR1 DFQATT and CDR2 SNEGSKA (reference sequence). V was clipped by 7 bases and J by 1 base, with 12 bases between them. CDR3 length: 13 residues. This rearrangement joins TRBV20-1 to TRBJ2-3; weak D call: TRBD2 (5 bases). This receptor was obtained from a newborn girl in good health. Input material: cord blood. For the CDR3, the DNA is TGCAGTGTGAGCGGTTTGGGCACAGATACGCAGTATTTT. Protein: CSVSGLGTDTQYF.